This entry lists 20 T cell receptor beta chains sequenced from one sample in a study of blood T cell repertoires in COVID-19. The method was immunoSEQ multiplex PCR; TCRdb's version includes in-frame clones alone and lacks a portion of them. The sample records roughly 250,000 clones, over 80% being singletons. The source material was peripheral blood. The receptors were gathered from a woman aged 40 to 55 with acute or convalescent COVID-19.

This chain uses TRBV10-3 with TRBJ1-3; 8 nucleotides align to TRBD1. Germline lookup yields CDR1 ENHRY and CDR2 SYGVKD. The CDR3 has 17 residues. V trimming: 8 bases; J trimming: 4 bases; junction bases outside the gene matches: 16. The CDR3 loop reads CAIHTSPGGAGGNTIYF. In DNA, the CDR3 is TGTGCCATCCATACCAGCCCAGGGGGCGCAGGCGGAAACACCATATATTTT.

This chain connects TRBV5-5 to TRBJ2-7; D possibly corresponds to TRBD1 (6 bases). V was clipped by 4 bases and J by 0 bases, with 8 bases between them. Germline V gives CDR1 SGHKS, CDR2 YYEKEE (reference sequence). The CDR3 is 13 amino acids. In DNA, the CDR3 is TGTGCCAGCAGCCGCAGGGGCTCCTACGAGCAGTACGTC. Amino acid sequence: CASSRRGSYEQYV.

CDR3 loop: CASKDREAPNQPQHF. CDR3 DNA: TGTGCCAGCAAGGACAGGGAAGCCCCCAATCAGCCCCAGCATTTT. The chain uses TRBV2 and TRBJ1-5; the match to TRBD1 covers 8 bases. There are 15 residues in the CDR3. J lost 3 bases, V lost 7 bases, and 8 bases had no gene match. Germline V gene sequence: CDR1 SNHLY, CDR2 FYNNEI.

V is TRBV14 and J is TRBJ2-3; D gene unclear. In germline, CDR1 is SGHDN, CDR2 FVKESK. Trimming took 2 bases from V and 5 from J, leaving 8 bases between them. The CDR3 is 13 amino acids. The chain's CDR3 is CASSQYRRDTQYF. CDR3 sequence (DNA): TGTGCCAGCAGCCAATACCGTAGAGATACGCAGTATTTT.

The chain is built from TRBV7-6 and TRBJ1-1, with D hard to call. The ends were cut back, 2 bases at V and 0 bases at J, with 7 bases in the middle. The CDR3 length is 14 residues. The germline gives CDR1 SGHVS, CDR2 FNYEAQ. The CDR3 here is CASSLREVNTEAFF. Here the CDR3 DNA reads TGTGCCAGCAGCTTACGGGAGGTGAACACTGAAGCTTTCTTT.

This rearrangement joins TRBV2 to TRBJ2-7; perhaps TRBD2 as D (7 bases). Trimming left V 7 bases short and J 6 bases short, with 19 bases between. This CDR3 is 14 amino acids long. CDR1 and CDR2 from the germline V gene are SNHLY and FYNNEI. The CDR3 sequence is CASKGLGGPGEQYV. CDR3 nucleotide sequence: TGTGCCAGCAAAGGGCTGGGGGGGCCGGGCGAGCAGTACGTC.

This clone has a single count. DNA for the CDR3: TGTGCCAGCAGTGACGTGGGGAGGGATCAGCCCCAGCATTTT. As protein: CASSDVGRDQPQHF. This chain joins TRBV2 and TRBJ1-5; D is undetermined. The CDR3 extends over 14 amino acids. The V end lost 3 bases, the J end lost 5 bases, and 11 bases lay between the germline ends. Germline assignment: CDR1 SNHLY and CDR2 FYNNEI.

The chain has TRBV7-9 and TRBJ2-2; 12 nucleotides align to TRBD1. V was pared by 10 bases and J by 3 bases, with 3 bases of the junction left unmatched. Germline CDR1 SEHNR, CDR2 FQNEAQ (reference sequence). The CDR3 is made up of 14 amino acids. The CDR3 coding sequence is TGTGCCATGGGACAGGGGGCCGACACCGGGGAGCTGTTTTTT. It codes for CAMGQGADTGELFF.

This chain links TRBV19 with TRBJ2-7; 10 bases fit TRBD2. CDR1 is LNHDA and CDR2 is SQIVND in the germline V gene (reference sequence). V gave up 5 bases and J gave up 2 bases; unmatched junction bases: 6. The CDR3 has 15 residues. The CDR3 sequence: CASSFSGGPTYEQYV. In DNA, the CDR3 is TGTGCCAGTAGTTTTAGCGGGGGGCCAACCTACGAGCAGTACGTC.

This clone was counted a single time. The chain uses TRBV19 and TRBJ2-5; the match to TRBD2 covers 12 bases. The CDR3 is 17 amino acids. V trimming: 2 bases; J trimming: 4 bases; junction bases outside the gene matches: 8. Germline lookup yields CDR1 LNHDA and CDR2 SQIVND (reference sequence). For the CDR3, the DNA is TGTGCCAGTAGTATACTAGCGGGGGGGAAAAGTCGAGAGACCCAGTACTTC. Translation: CASSILAGGKSRETQYF.

V gene TRBV2 combines with J gene TRBJ1-1, with D possibly TRBD1 on 6 matching bases. V gave up 2 bases and J gave up 0 bases, with 10 bases separating them. The CDR3 length is 15 residues. Germline V CDR1 and CDR2: SNHLY, FYNNEI. The CDR3 nucleotides are TGTGCCAGCAGTGAAATACCAGGGGTGAACACTGAAGCTTTCTTT. Its protein is CASSEIPGVNTEAFF.

This clone appeared once. The gene calls are TRBV5-5 and TRBJ1-2, with D possibly matching TRBD1 (5 bases). The CDR3 totals 17 residues. The ends were cut back, 0 bases at V and 4 bases at J, with 19 bases in the middle. CDR1 is SGHKS, CDR2 YYEKEE, per germline (reference sequence). CDR3 nucleotide sequence: TGTGCCAGCAGCTTGGCGCCCCAGGGTGGTTTAGGCTATGGCTACACCTTC. This codes for CASSLAPQGGLGYGYTF.

The rearrangement joins TRBV6-1 to TRBJ1-2; D not resolved. This CDR3 is 13 amino acids long. Germline CDR1 and CDR2: MNHNS and SASEGT. V gave up 2 bases and J gave up 1 base, with 5 bases separating them. DNA of the CDR3: TGTGCCAGCAGTGAATCACATAACTATGGCTACACCTTC. Translating it yields CASSESHNYGYTF.

The chain carries TRBV2 and TRBJ1-5; D is perhaps TRBD1 (6 bases). Germline lookup yields CDR1 SNHLY and CDR2 FYNNEI. The CDR3 extends over 16 amino acids. V lost 7 bases and J 4 bases, leaving 20 bases between the germline ends. CDR3 sequence reads: CASTAPTGRHNQPQHF. The CDR3 nucleotides read TGTGCCAGCACGGCTCCGACAGGCCGGCATAATCAGCCCCAGCATTTT.

The chain has TRBV27 and TRBJ1-6; maybe TRBD1 (6 bases). Germline CDR1 reads MNHEY; CDR2 reads SMNVEV (reference sequence). The CDR3 spans 15 residues. The V gene lost 0 bases and the J gene lost 4 bases, with 7 bases spanning the gap. The CDR3 region has the DNA TGTGCCAGCAGTTTATCGGACAGTTATAATTCACCCCTCCACTTT. Its protein is CASSLSDSYNSPLHF.

CDR3 sequence: CASSVVGGLGSGELFF. CDR3 nucleotide sequence: TGTGCCAGCAGCGTAGTAGGGGGCCTAGGGTCCGGGGAGCTGTTTTTT. J is TRBJ2-2 and V is TRBV9, with 7 bases that match TRBD1. The V segment lost 0 bases and the J segment 6 bases; nucleotides outside the gene matches: 8. The CDR3 runs to 16 residues. The V gene's germline CDR1 is SGDLS and CDR2 YYNGEE. Variable domain in full (rest from reference TRBV9 and TRBJ2-2): DSGVTQTPKHLITATGQRVTLRCSPRSGDLSVYWYQQSLDQGLQFLIQYYNGEERAKGNILERFSAQQFPDLHSELNLSSLELGDSALYFCASSVVGGLGSGELFFGEGSRLTVL.

This clone was detected many times. The genes are TRBV6-5 and TRBJ1-1; D not resolved. With 7 bases removed from V and 5 bases from J, the gap between germline ends came to 17 bases. The germline V gene encodes CDR1 MNHEY and CDR2 SVGAGI. The length of the CDR3 is 14 residues. The CDR3, as DNA: TGTGCCAGCATTATTGAGGCGGGAGGGACTGAAGCTTTCTTT. This codes for CASIIEAGGTEAFF.

This chain connects TRBV11-2 to TRBJ1-2, with TRBD1 matching 10 bases. Trimming cost V 4 bases and J 4 bases; bases outside gene matches: 12. Germline-derived CDR1 and CDR2 are SGHAT and FQNNGV. The CDR3 runs to 17 residues. The chain's CDR3 is CASSSLRDRGKGYGYTF. The DNA for the CDR3 is TGTGCCAGCAGCTCCCTACGGGACAGGGGAAAAGGCTATGGCTACACCTTC. Using reference TRBV11-2 and TRBJ1-2 for the parts outside the CDR3, the full variable domain is EAGVAQSPRYKIIEKRQSVAFWCNPISGHATLYWYQQILGQGPKLLIQFQNNGVVDDSQLPKDRFSAERLKGVDSTLKIQPAKLEDSAVYLCASSSLRDRGKGYGYTFGSGTRLTVV.

This rearrangement joins TRBV20-1 to TRBJ1-2; no reliable D call. The germline V gene encodes CDR1 DFQATT and CDR2 SNEGSKA (reference sequence). V was clipped by 5 bases and J by 6 bases, with 7 bases between them. The CDR3 totals 10 residues. The CDR3 DNA follows: TGCAGTGCTCGCCGAGATGGCTACACCTTC. It encodes CSARRDGYTF.

V is TRBV7-9 and J is TRBJ2-5; D call uncertain. The CDR3 is made up of 14 amino acids. The ends were cut back, 1 base at V and 5 bases at J, with 11 bases in the middle. The germline gives CDR1 SEHNR, CDR2 FQNEAQ (reference sequence). CDR3 DNA: TGTGCCAGCAGCTTAGTAATAGTCGGGGAGACCCAGTACTTC. It yields the protein CASSLVIVGETQYF.